This T cell receptor (beta chain) was found in a study of T cell responses to AZD1222 COVID-19 vaccine. Germline CDR1 reads MGHRA; CDR2 reads YSYEKL. Trimming left V 5 bases short and J 6 bases short, with 22 bases between. The CDR3 runs to 16 residues. Study results and caveats: The repertoires were collected only after the peak T cell response. Females made up more of the donors, who were largely white British, and clonal diversity may have come out too low. There were vaccine-associated CD4 TCRs across spike, dominant at 160-218 and 743-854.

Assay used: immunoSEQ multiplex PCR; TCRdb lists only in-frame clones, some missing. The sample carries about 84,000 clones, roughly 87% recorded once. In this sample, this clone turned up once. Its target is unknown. This clonotype was sampled from an adult who received the AZD1222 COVID-19 vaccine. Sequencing used peripheral blood, obtained 28 days after the second AZD1222 dose. This rearrangement joins TRBV4-1 to TRBJ1-2, with D maybe TRBD1 (5 bases). Written as DNA, the CDR3 is TGCGCCAGCAGCTTAAACGGGCAGGGCTGGTATGATGGCTACACCTTC. Amino acid sequence: CASSLNGQGWYDGYTF.